The 21 T cell receptor beta chains given below trace back to one sample, sequenced in a study of monozygotic twins with inflammatory bowel disease. From the 5' RACE reads, TCRdb lists one entry per CDR3 protein and no DNA. Its clone listing holds about 210,000 distinct CDR3 sequences. Sequencing was done on a sample of blood. These receptors all come from a human donor with ulcerative colitis or Crohn's disease, or a healthy co-twin of an affected twin (not recorded which).

The chain carries TRBV7-9 and TRBJ1-1; TCRdb lists TRBD1, though no DNA is available to test this call. This CDR3 contains 14 residues. CDR1 is SEHNR, CDR2 FQNEAQ, per germline (reference sequence). CDR3 in amino acids: CASTPGGKNTEAFF.

The chain joins TRBV10-3 to TRBJ2-1. The CDR3 has 14 amino acids. Germline-derived CDR1 and CDR2 are ENHRY and SYGVKD. CDR3 amino acids: CAISRDSQNVEQFF.

The V gene is TRBV24-1, the J gene TRBJ1-1; TCRdb returns TRBD1, unconfirmable since there is no DNA. This CDR3 comprises 12 residues. Germline values: CDR1 KGHDR, CDR2 SFDVKD. The CDR3 here is CATSAGGTEAFF.

The rearrangement links TRBV6-5 to TRBJ2-7; TCRdb reports TRBD1, a call that lacks DNA to check it against. CDR1 is MNHEY, CDR2 SVGAGI, per germline. The CDR3 consists of 14 residues. This CDR3 reads CASSYGAGPYEQYF.

The chain links TRBV7-9 to TRBJ2-6. This CDR3 contains 17 residues. Germline values: CDR1 SEHNR, CDR2 FQNEAQ (reference sequence). CDR3 in amino acids: CASSLSQASSGANVLTF. Full variable domain (outside the CDR3, taken from reference TRBV7-9 and TRBJ2-6): DTGVSQNPRHKITKRGQNVTFRCDPISEHNRLYWYRQTLGQGPEFLTYFQNEAQLEKSRLLSDRFSAERPKGSFSTLEIQRTEQGDSAMYLCASSLSQASSGANVLTFGAGSRLTVL.

The V gene is TRBV27, the J gene TRBJ1-4; no DNA is available, so the TRBD1 call from TCRdb remains unchecked. CDR1 and CDR2 (germline): MNHEY, SMNVEV (reference sequence). The CDR3 length is 16 residues. The CDR3 is CASSHRPGQGNEKLFF. Full variable domain (rest looked up from reference TRBV27 and TRBJ1-4): EAQVTQNPRYLITVTGKKLTVTCSQNMNHEYMSWYRQDPGLGLRQIYYSMNVEVTDKGDVPEGYKVSRKEKRNFPLILESPSPNQTSLYFCASSHRPGQGNEKLFFGSGTQLSVL.

The rearrangement uses TRBV20-1 and TRBJ1-3. Germline V gene data show CDR1 as DFQATT and CDR2 as SNEGSKA (reference sequence). The CDR3 is 15 amino acids. The CDR3 loop reads CSARAGSFSGNTIYF.

The chain links TRBV5-1 to TRBJ2-3; TCRdb calls TRBD2, which cannot be checked without DNA. This CDR3 has 16 amino acids. Germline assignment: CDR1 SGHRS and CDR2 YFSETQ. This chain's CDR3 is CASSVGLAGAGDTQYF.

The V gene is TRBV7-2, the J gene TRBJ2-3. CDR1 and CDR2 (germline): SGHTA, FQGNSA. This CDR3 is built from 16 residues. CDR3 residues: CASSFGTSWSTDTQYF.

The rearrangement uses TRBV6-1 and TRBJ1-4. CDR3 length: 14 residues. The germline CDR1 and CDR2 sequences are MNHNS and SASEGT. CDR3 residues: CASRGSNLNEKLFF.

The V and J genes are TRBV6-6 and TRBJ1-5. The CDR3 is 13 amino acids. From germline, CDR1 is MNHNY and CDR2 SVGAGI (reference sequence). The CDR3 sequence: CASSFGVNQPQHF.

This chain joins TRBV6-1 and TRBJ1-5. The germline gives CDR1 MNHNS, CDR2 SASEGT. The CDR3 length is 13 residues. This CDR3 reads CASIWQGNQPQHF.

The chain employs TRBV29-1 and TRBJ1-2; TCRdb designates TRBD1, a call that cannot be tested without DNA. The CDR3 loop spans 17 amino acids. CDR1 is SQVTM and CDR2 is ANQGSEA in the germline V gene. The chain's CDR3 is CSVGGTVNSGVNYGYTF.

V is TRBV20-1 and J is TRBJ2-3; lacking DNA, the TRBD2 call made by TCRdb goes unchecked. The CDR3 covers 16 residues. Germline V gene data show CDR1 as DFQATT and CDR2 as SNEGSKA (reference sequence). CDR3 protein: CSARRLAGGSTDTQYF.

The V call is TRBV11-2, the J call TRBJ2-7; TCRdb returns TRBD2, unconfirmable since there is no DNA. Germline assignment: CDR1 SGHAT and CDR2 FQNNGV. The CDR3 is made up of 15 amino acids. The CDR3 protein is CASSLATTFGHEQYF.

This chain uses TRBV19 with TRBJ1-2; with no DNA, the TCRdb D assignment of TRBD1 cannot be verified. Per the germline V gene, CDR1 is LNHDA and CDR2 is SQIVND (reference sequence). The CDR3 length is 15 residues. The chain's CDR3 is CASRPQGMESNSYTF. Combining the CDR3 with reference TRBV19 and TRBJ1-2 gives the whole variable domain DGGITQSPKYLFRKEGQNVTLSCEQNLNHDAMYWYRQDPGQGLRLIYYSQIVNDFQKGDIAEGYSVSREKKESFPLTVTSAQKNPTAFYLCASRPQGMESNSYTFGSGTRLTVV.

The V and J genes are TRBV27 and TRBJ2-1; TCRdb designates TRBD1, a call that cannot be tested without DNA. Germline V gene lookup returns CDR1 MNHEY and CDR2 SMNVEV (reference sequence). The CDR3 extends over 12 amino acids. This chain's CDR3 is CASSLPGQGSFF.

V is TRBV2 and J is TRBJ1-1. The germline CDR1 and CDR2 sequences are SNHLY and FYNNEI. CDR3 length equals 13 residues. This CDR3 is CASSVWKNTEAFF.

This chain uses TRBV7-2 with TRBJ1-1. The germline V gene encodes CDR1 SGHTA and CDR2 FQGNSA. The CDR3 has 13 residues. The CDR3 reads CASSEWANTEAFF.

This chain joins TRBV12-3 or TRBV12-4 and TRBJ2-7; absent DNA, TCRdb's TRBD1 call cannot be checked. CDR3 length equals 12 residues. CDR3 residues: CASRGRAYEQYF.

J is TRBJ2-5 and V is TRBV5-6; lacking DNA, the TRBD1 call made by TCRdb goes unchecked. Germline V gene sequence: CDR1 SGHDT, CDR2 YYEEEE. This CDR3 region has 13 residues. The CDR3 here is CASGRDSQETQYF.